The 21 T cell receptor beta chains below were found in one sample sequenced in a study of patients and donors after allogeneic stem cell transplantation. Each CDR3 protein gets one entry after TCRdb re-called the RT-PCR reads with MiXCR. The data hold fewer than 180,000 distinct CDR3 sequences, with about 36% observed a single time. The sequenced material came from blood, either unsorted or a sorted T cell fraction (not recorded which). These receptors were taken from a human donor who was either an allogeneic HSCT recipient or a stem cell or donor lymphocyte infusion donor (not recorded which). It is not recorded whose cells these are; they may come from a transplant donor.

This clonotype appeared a few times. The chain joins TRBV20-1 to TRBJ1-6, with a tentative D call TRBD1 (5 bases). This CDR3 spans 15 amino acids. Germline V lookup: CDR1 DFQATT, CDR2 SNEGSKA (reference sequence). V was shortened by 3 bases and J by 8 bases, with 17 bases between the two germline ends. The DNA of the CDR3 is TGCAGTGCTAGGATGGGGCCAGGGTCCGATTCACCCCTCCACTTT. Translating gives CSARMGPGSDSPLHF.

The CDR3 is CATSALSGDGYTF. The CDR3 region has the DNA TGTGCCACCAGTGCTCTCTCGGGCGATGGCTACACCTTC. The rearrangement links TRBV24-1 to TRBJ1-2; D uncertain. The CDR3 spans 13 residues. CDR1 is KGHDR, CDR2 SFDVKD, per germline. Trimming removed 5 bases at V and 6 bases at J, with 12 bases between.

The DNA for the CDR3 is TGTGCCAGCAGCCAGGGACAGGATAATTCACCCCTCCACTTT. This encodes CASSQGQDNSPLHF. The rearrangement joins TRBV3-1 to TRBJ1-6; TRBD1 agrees at 8 bases. The germline V gene has CDR1 LGHDT and CDR2 YNNKEL (reference sequence). V trimming: 3 bases; J trimming: 5 bases; junction bases outside the gene matches: 0. CDR3 length: 14 residues. Full variable domain (outside the CDR3, taken from reference TRBV3-1 and TRBJ1-6): DTAVSQTPKYLVTQMGNDKSIKCEQNLGHDTMYWYKQDSKKFLKIMFSYNNKELIINETVPNRFSPKSPDKAHLNLHINSLELGDSAVYFCASSQGQDNSPLHFGNGTRLTVT.

In this sample, this clonotype turned up a few times. The chain couples TRBV12-3 or TRBV12-4 to TRBJ1-5; TRBD1 aligns across 9 bases. CDR3 size: 16 residues. Trimming removed 5 bases from V and 0 bases from J; junction bases left unmatched: 5. CDR3 loop: CASSPSTGGSNQPQHF. CDR3 nucleotide sequence: TGTGCCAGCAGTCCCTCGACAGGGGGTAGCAATCAGCCCCAGCATTTT.

This rearrangement joins TRBV4-3 to TRBJ1-1; the D is unclear. The CDR3 covers 16 residues. Trimming took off 0 bases at V and 7 bases at J, with 18 bases between the two ends. Germline CDR1 and CDR2: LGHNA and YSLEER. CDR3 sequence (DNA): TGCGCCAGCAGCCAAGATCGAATGGGGAGAGTGGGTGAAGCTTTCTTT. Translation: CASSQDRMGRVGEAFF.

The chain recombines TRBV25-1 with TRBJ1-1, with a tentative D call TRBD1 (5 bases). Trimming shortened V by 1 base and J by 3 bases, and 6 bases separated the two germline ends. Germline CDR1 is MGHDK and CDR2 is SYGVNS. This CDR3 is built from 13 residues. The CDR3: CASSESQDTEAFF. The CDR3 DNA sequence: TGTGCCAGCAGTGAATCACAGGACACTGAAGCTTTCTTT.

This clonotype was seen only a few times. The chain employs TRBV7-2 and TRBJ1-5; the D gene is possibly TRBD1 (5 bases). The V gene's germline CDR1 is SGHTA and CDR2 FQGNSA. With 4 bases removed from V and 6 bases from J, the gap between germline ends came to 13 bases. The CDR3 consists of 14 residues. The CDR3 spells CASSSGFGGQPQHF. The CDR3, as DNA: TGTGCCAGCAGCTCCGGCTTCGGGGGTCAGCCCCAGCATTTT.

In its sample, this clonotype was seen a few times. The chain employs TRBV5-1 and TRBJ2-3; D is possibly TRBD1 (6 bases). This CDR3 contains 17 residues. Germline V CDR1 and CDR2: SGHRS, YFSETQ. Trimming left V 0 bases short and J 0 bases short, with 14 bases between. The CDR3 region is CASSLEPDSLSTDTQYF. Here the CDR3 DNA reads TGCGCCAGCAGCTTGGAACCGGACAGTCTTAGCACAGATACGCAGTATTTT.

This clonotype has a handful of counts. The rearrangement links TRBV6-2 or TRBV6-3 to TRBJ1-6; 8 nucleotides align to TRBD1. This CDR3 spans 16 amino acids. Germline V gene sequence: CDR1 MNHEY, CDR2 SVGEGT. V was pared by 2 bases and J by 6 bases, with 6 bases of the junction left unmatched. The DNA of the CDR3 is TGTGCCAGCAGTTACCCCACAGGGGGGGGTAATTCACCCCTCCACTTT. Its translation: CASSYPTGGGNSPLHF.

The chain uses TRBV3-1 and TRBJ1-3; D is ambiguous. Germline V gives CDR1 LGHDT, CDR2 YNNKEL (reference sequence). V was pared by 3 bases and J by 0 bases, with 9 bases between. This CDR3 has 15 residues. The DNA of the CDR3 is TGTGCCAGCAGCCACGCCATCCCCTCTGGAAACACCATATATTTT. Encoded protein: CASSHAIPSGNTIYF.

There are many counts of this clonotype. V is TRBV6-5 and J is TRBJ1-6, with D uncertain. The V end lost 7 bases, the J end lost 0 bases, and 10 bases lay between the germline ends. This CDR3 region has 15 residues. From germline, CDR1 is MNHEY and CDR2 SVGAGI. The DNA of the CDR3 is TGTGCCAGCACCTCTCAAAGCTCCTATAATTCACCCCTCCACTTT. This translates into CASTSQSSYNSPLHF.

The J gene is TRBJ2-5, the V gene TRBV5-5, with 11 bases identical to TRBD2. Looked up from germline, CDR1 is SGHKS and CDR2 is YYEKEE (reference sequence). Losses at the gene ends were 3 bases for V and 3 bases for J; bases not matched to a gene: 7. This CDR3 region has 16 residues. CDR3 amino acids: CASSYPSGGLEETQYF. CDR3 sequence (DNA): TGTGCCAGCAGCTACCCTAGCGGGGGGTTGGAAGAGACCCAGTACTTC.

Of note for this clonotype: A read error is possible here, since a much larger clone lies one base away. J is TRBJ1-5 and V is TRBV27, with D maybe TRBD1 (6 bases). In germline, CDR1 is MNHEY, CDR2 SMNVEV (reference sequence). V was shortened by 6 bases and J by 1 base, with 10 bases between the two germline ends. CDR3 size: 14 residues. The CDR3 DNA reads TGTGCCAGCAGCCGGGACAAGAGCAATCAGCCCCAGCATTTT. Translating gives CASSRDKSNQPQHF.

This clonotype was counted between two and nine times. V usage is TRBV12-3 or TRBV12-4 and J usage is TRBJ2-2, with no clear D. This CDR3 region has 15 residues. Trimming removed 6 bases at V and 9 bases at J, with 20 bases between. The CDR3 DNA sequence: TGTGCCAGCAGAAAATACCAAACCTCACACCGGGAGCTGTTTTTT. Its translation is CASRKYQTSHRELFF.

The sample holds a few counts of this clonotype. The junction differs from germline at one of its ends, possibly a read error. J is TRBJ2-1 and V is TRBV7-7; possibly TRBD2 for D (5 bases). There are 14 residues in the CDR3. Germline V CDR1 and CDR2: SSHAT, FNYEAQ (reference sequence). The CDR3 nucleotides are TGTGCTAGCAGATCCCGGACTGGACACAATGAGCAGTTCTTC. This encodes CASRSRTGHNEQFF.

This rearrangement joins TRBV6-5 to TRBJ2-4, with unresolved D. V lost 2 bases and J lost 6, with 11 bases in between. The CDR3 is made up of 14 amino acids. The V gene's germline CDR1 is MNHEY and CDR2 SVGAGI. The CDR3 loop reads CASSYGSGRNIQYF. The CDR3 DNA is TGTGCCAGCAGTTACGGGTCAGGAAGAAACATTCAGTACTTC.

J is TRBJ2-2 and V is TRBV10-3; D possibly corresponds to TRBD1 (6 bases). Per the germline V gene, CDR1 is ENHRY and CDR2 is SYGVKD. Between the trimmed V and J ends, which lost 6 bases and 7 bases, there was a span of 12 bases. The CDR3 runs 13 residues. CDR3 loop: CAIRSPGVGELFF. CDR3 bases: TGTGCCATCAGGTCCCCAGGGGTCGGGGAGCTGTTTTTT.

This clonotype was observed a handful of times. The chain couples TRBV15 to TRBJ2-3; TRBD2 matches 12 bases. This CDR3 comprises 15 residues. The ends lost 10 bases at V and 1 base at J; junction bases unmatched: 6. The germline gives CDR1 LNHNV, CDR2 YYDKDF (reference sequence). CDR3 sequence: CASEPSGGGTDTQYF. The CDR3, as DNA: TGTGCCAGCGAGCCTAGCGGGGGGGGCACAGATACGCAGTATTTT.

This clonotype was found a few times. CDR3 in amino acids: CASRAGGHIHEQFF. The CDR3 DNA reads TGCGCCAGCAGAGCGGGGGGGCATATCCATGAGCAGTTCTTC. V usage is TRBV10-2 and J usage is TRBJ2-1; 10 bases agree with TRBD2. V lost 6 bases, J lost 8 bases, and 7 bases stayed unmatched. The CDR3 consists of 14 residues. From germline, CDR1 is WSHSY and CDR2 SAAADI.

This clonotype has just one count. This chain joins TRBV27 and TRBJ1-2, with D hard to call. Germline loops: CDR1 MNHEY, CDR2 SMNVEV (reference sequence). Trimming stripped 5 bases from V and 5 bases from J, with 18 bases between. This CDR3 has 15 amino acids. CDR3 sequence: CASSPGLLVRYGYTF. CDR3 coding DNA: TGTGCCAGCAGTCCTGGACTTCTGGTGCGATATGGCTACACCTTC.

The rearrangement joins TRBV5-1 to TRBJ1-1; D gene ambiguous. Trimming shortened V by 4 bases and J by 0 bases, and 16 bases separated the two germline ends. This CDR3 has 16 residues. Germline lookup yields CDR1 SGHRS and CDR2 YFSETQ. CDR3 protein: CASSQQPGEVNTEAFF. The DNA of the CDR3 is TGCGCCAGCAGCCAACAACCCGGTGAGGTGAACACTGAAGCTTTCTTT.